A selection of T cell receptor beta chains follows, all from one sample in a study of regulatory T cells in long-lasting Graves disease. TCRdb re-called the multiplex PCR reads through MiXCR, storing one row per CDR3 protein. Of 550,000 to 600,000 distinct CDR3 sequences listed, 15% to 20% were seen once; the top ten hold around 12%. These sequences were also reported in another study, on T cells in Graves' hyperthyroidism and ophthalmopathy.

The sequencing used peripheral blood mononuclear cells (PBMCs), collected at new diagnosis, from a patient treated with antithyroid drugs. The receptors were gathered from a young man with Graves disease. CDR3s include the opening cysteine and the closing phenylalanine or tryptophan. The D gene is left open where the match is weak. Clone size, where shown, is once, few, many, or a class for clones that have expanded.

TRBD2 TRBJ2-7 - TRBV14 TGTGCCAGCAGCCAAACCGGGACTAGCGAACGCTACGAGCAGTACTTC CASSQTGTSERYEQYF
TRBD2 TRBJ2-2 few TRBV9 TGTGCCAGCAGCGTAGCTGTTGGACTAGCGGGAGTCGGGGAGCTGTTTTTT CASSVAVGLAGVGELFF
TRBD2 TRBJ2-1 few TRBV29-1 TGCAGCGTTGAAGCTGGCGGGAGTAGGTTCAATGAGCAGTTCTTC CSVEAGGSRFNEQFF
TRBD1 TRBJ2-7 many TRBV12-3/TRBV12-4 TGTGCCAGCAGTTTTTCGGGACAGGGAATCGAGCAGTACTTC CASSFSGQGIEQYF
- TRBJ2-3 few TRBV5-1 TGCGCCAGCAGCTTGGCGGCACCCACAGATACGCAGTATTTT CASSLAAPTDTQYF
- TRBJ2-1 few TRBV30 TGTGCCTGGAGGACGGCAAAGGGACAGTTCTTC CAWRTAKGQFF
TRBD1 TRBJ2-1 few TRBV5-1 TGCGCCAGCAGCTTGCTCACAGGGGGAACATACGATGAGCAGTTCTTC CASSLLTGGTYDEQFF
- TRBJ1-1 many TRBV6-1 TGTGCCAGCAGTAGCGTCACAGGAGACGCTTTCTTT CASSSVTGDAFF
TRBD2 TRBJ2-1 few TRBV19 TGTGCCAGTAGTAGGCGACTAGCGGGAGTATCCTACAATGAGCAGTTCTTC CASSRRLAGVSYNEQFF
TRBD1 TRBJ1-2 many TRBV18 TGTGCCAGCTCACCCCCGGGACAGCAATATGGCTACACCTTC CASSPPGQQYGYTF
TRBD2 TRBJ2-1 - TRBV11-3 TGTGCCAGCAGCTTAGATCAGGGTGGTAGCGGGAGTAGCAATGAGCAGTTCTTC CASSLDQGGSGSSNEQFF
TRBD2 TRBJ2-1 many TRBV20-1 TGCAGTGCTAGAGATTTTGGACTAGCGGAATCTCGCAACAATGAGCAGTTCTTC CSARDFGLAESRNNEQFF
- TRBJ2-7 many TRBV20-1 TGCAGTGCTAGAGATCTACGGGCGGGTAAAACCTACGAGCAGTACTTC CSARDLRAGKTYEQYF
- TRBJ1-1 many TRBV27 TGTGCCAGCAGTTTAATAGGGGCTGAAGCTTTCTTT CASSLIGAEAFF
TRBD2 TRBJ2-3 few TRBV13 TGTGCCAGCAGCCTCGGGACTAGCGGGAGGGGGACAGATACGCAGTATTTT CASSLGTSGRGTDTQYF
- TRBJ2-1 few TRBV11-1 TGTGCCAGCAGCTTCTATAGAGAATACAATGAGCAGTTCTTC CASSFYREYNEQFF